A selection of T cell receptor beta chains follows, all from one sample in a study of cytomegalovirus exposure and HLA in healthy donors. Profiling relied on immunoSEQ multiplex PCR, and the TCRdb table lists in-frame clones only, not all of them. Among more than 150,000 clones, roughly 87% were seen once, and the ten largest hold 0.2% to 0.3%. Source material: PBMCs. These receptors originate from a girl under three years old in good health and CMV-seronegative. Both conserved end residues are part of each CDR3. A D gene is named only where the DNA matches it firmly. Expanded clones are given a class, and other clones once, few, many or no size at all.

>TRBV5-1|.|.|TRBJ1-1|15
TGCGCCAGCAGCTTAAGACAGGACATGAACACTGAAGCTTTCTTT
CASSLRQDMNTEAFF
>TRBV29-1|TRBD2|.|TRBJ2-6|18
TGCAGCGTTGAAACCTGGCTGGGGAGGGGCTCTGGGGCCAACGTCCTGACTTTC
CSVETWLGRGSGANVLTF
>TRBV21-1|.|.|TRBJ2-5|15
TGTGCCAGCAGCAAAAGGGGACAGGGCGGCAAGACCCAGTACTTC
CASSKRGQGGKTQYF
>TRBV5-5|.|once|TRBJ2-1|15
TGTGCCAGCAGCTCGGACAGCTTGTCCTACAATGAGCAGTTCTTC
CASSSDSLSYNEQFF
>TRBV25-1|.|few|TRBJ2-7|12
TGTGCCAGCGGCCCCCCTTCAGGAGAGCAGTACTTC
CASGPPSGEQYF
>TRBV19|.|.|TRBJ2-4|15
TGTGCCAGTAGTAGCCAATCGGTAGCCAAAAACATTCAGTACTTC
CASSSQSVAKNIQYF
>TRBV5-1|TRBD1|few|TRBJ1-3|13
TGCGCCAGCACGGACAGGGACGGAAACACCATATATTTT
CASTDRDGNTIYF
>TRBV28|.|.|TRBJ2-5|14
TGTGCCAGCAGTTCGACAGGGAGGCAAGAGACCCAGTACTTC
CASSSTGRQETQYF
>TRBV30|.|once|TRBJ1-3|14
TGTGCCTGGAGCGACCTCGGTTCAAGGGGCACCATATATTTT
CAWSDLGSRGTIYF
>TRBV6-1|.|.|TRBJ1-4|14
TGTGCCAGCAAGTCTACAGGGCCCGGTGAAAAACTGTTTTTT
CASKSTGPGEKLFF
>TRBV6-1|.|.|TRBJ1-6|16
TGTGCCAGCAGTGAAGCGCTAACAGCTCAGAATTCACCCCTCCACTTT
CASSEALTAQNSPLHF
>TRBV2|.|.|TRBJ2-6|17
TGTGCCAGCAGTGAGAACCGAGGCCCCTACGGGGCCAACGTCCTGACTTTC
CASSENRGPYGANVLTF
>TRBV5-6|.|.|TRBJ2-3|12
TGTGCCAGCAGCGAGAGCACAGATACGCAGTATTTT
CASSESTDTQYF
>TRBV10-3|.|few|TRBJ1-3|12
TGTGCCAGCCAGGGGTCTGGAAACACCATATATTTT
CASQGSGNTIYF
>TRBV2|TRBD1|.|TRBJ2-6|15
TGTGCCAGCAGTGCCAGGGGGCCTGGGGCCAACGTCCTGACTTTC
CASSARGPGANVLTF
>TRBV11-3|TRBD2|.|TRBJ2-1|16
TGTGCCAGCAGCTACTCAGGGCGGGAGGCTTACAATGAGCAGTTCTTC
CASSYSGREAYNEQFF
>TRBV27|.|.|TRBJ1-1|16
TGTGTCAGCAGCTCCGCTTTCGGGGTTATGAACACTGAAGCTTTCTTT
CVSSSAFGVMNTEAFF
>TRBV7-2|TRBD2|.|TRBJ2-3|15
TGTGCCAGCAGCTTTTCGGGAGGTTTCACAGATACGCAGTATTTT
CASSFSGGFTDTQYF
>TRBV15|.|.|TRBJ1-2|13
TGTGCCACCAGCCAACCCGCGGCCTATGGCTACACCTTC
CATSQPAAYGYTF
>TRBV19|.|.|TRBJ2-1|14
TGTGCCAGTAGTAGCGGGACTTCCTACAATGAGCAGTTCTTC
CASSSGTSYNEQFF
>TRBV9|TRBD2|.|TRBJ2-3|17
TGTGCCAGCATTAGGGGTTTAGCGGGGGGAGCTGGGGATACGCAGTATTTT
CASIRGLAGGAGDTQYF
>TRBV10-3|.|few|TRBJ2-5|10
TGTGCCATCATAAAAGAGACCCAGTACTTC
CAIIKETQYF
>TRBV7-2|.|.|TRBJ1-2|13
TGTGCCAGCAGCCGGGACAAAAACTATGGCTACACCTTC
CASSRDKNYGYTF
>TRBV5-6|TRBD2|.|TRBJ2-3|15
TGTGCCAGCAGCTTGGAACTAGCGGGGGTAGATACGCAGTATTTT
CASSLELAGVDTQYF
>TRBV11-2|.|.|TRBJ2-7|15
TGTGCCAGCAGCTTAATGGGCCAGGGTCCCTACGAGCAGTACTTC
CASSLMGQGPYEQYF
>TRBV4-1|.|.|TRBJ1-3|17
TGCGCCAGCAGCCAAGATTCGCAGGCCCTCTCTGGAAACACCATATATTTT
CASSQDSQALSGNTIYF
>TRBV15|TRBD1|.|TRBJ2-7|16
TGTGCCACCAGCAGCAAACCGGGACAGGTGTTTTACGAGCAGTACTTC
CATSSKPGQVFYEQYF
>TRBV6-5|TRBD1|.|TRBJ1-2|13
TGTGCCAGCAGTCCGGGACAGCAATATGGCTACACCTTC
CASSPGQQYGYTF
>TRBV6-5|.|.|TRBJ2-5|15
TGTGCCAGCAGGACTGGACTAACTACGGGAGAGACCCAGTACTTC
CASRTGLTTGETQYF
>TRBV15|.|.|TRBJ1-2|15
TGTGCCACCAGCGGAAACAGGGTGACCAACTATGGCTACACCTTC
CATSGNRVTNYGYTF
>TRBV6-1|.|.|TRBJ1-3|13
TGTGCCAGCATTTCAGGCTCTGGAAACACCATATATTTT
CASISGSGNTIYF
>TRBV5-8|TRBD1|.|TRBJ1-4|15
TGTGCCAGCAGCTTGCCCAGGACAGGGATCGAAAAACTGTTTTTT
CASSLPRTGIEKLFF
>TRBV27|.|.|TRBJ1-4|15
TGTGCCAGCAGCCCGACAGTCTCAACTAATGAAAAACTGTTTTTT
CASSPTVSTNEKLFF
>TRBV19|TRBD1|.|TRBJ1-5|18
TGTGCCAGTAGTATAACGAAGCCGGGACAGGGGTTAGGGCAGCCCCAGCATTTT
CASSITKPGQGLGQPQHF
>TRBV6-5|.|.|TRBJ1-3|15
TGTGCCAGCAGTTACTCCCCGAGCTCTGGAAACACCATATATTTT
CASSYSPSSGNTIYF
>TRBV5-1|.|.|TRBJ1-2|13
TGCGCCAGCTCCGAGACTACTAACTATGGCTACACCTTC
CASSETTNYGYTF
>TRBV11-2|.|.|TRBJ1-2|17
TGTGCCAGCAGCCCCATTCTATCGTCGGACAGCCTCTATGGCTACACCTTC
CASSPILSSDSLYGYTF
>TRBV4-1|TRBD2|.|TRBJ2-2|17
TGCGCCAGCAGCCATACGCGCGGGGGGATCCTAACCGGGGAGCTGTTTTTT
CASSHTRGGILTGELFF
>TRBV11-2|.|.|TRBJ2-5|13
TGTGCCAGCAGCTTAGTCGTCGCGGGGGCTCCGTACTTC
CASSLVVAGAPYF
>TRBV6-5|TRBD2|few|TRBJ2-5|14
TGTGCCAGCAGTTACGGGACTAGGGGAGAGACCCAGTACTTC
CASSYGTRGETQYF